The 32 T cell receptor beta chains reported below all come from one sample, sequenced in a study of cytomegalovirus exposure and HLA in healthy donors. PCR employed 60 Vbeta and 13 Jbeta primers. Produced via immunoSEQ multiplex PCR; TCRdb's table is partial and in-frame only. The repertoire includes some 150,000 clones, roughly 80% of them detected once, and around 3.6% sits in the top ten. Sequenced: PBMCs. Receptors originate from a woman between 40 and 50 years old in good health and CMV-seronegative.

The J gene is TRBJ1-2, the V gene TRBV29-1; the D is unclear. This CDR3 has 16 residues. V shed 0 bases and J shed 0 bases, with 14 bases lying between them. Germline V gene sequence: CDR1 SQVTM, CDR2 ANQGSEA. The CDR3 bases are TGCAGCGTTGAAGATCTAGCGGGTCAAGCTAACTATGGCTACACCTTC. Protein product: CSVEDLAGQANYGYTF.

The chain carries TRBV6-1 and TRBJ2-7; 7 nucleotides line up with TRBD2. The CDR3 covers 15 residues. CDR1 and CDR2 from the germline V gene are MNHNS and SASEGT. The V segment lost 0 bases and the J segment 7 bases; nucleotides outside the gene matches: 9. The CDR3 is CASSEARWEGFEQYF. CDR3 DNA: TGTGCCAGCAGTGAAGCCCGGTGGGAGGGGTTTGAGCAGTACTTC.

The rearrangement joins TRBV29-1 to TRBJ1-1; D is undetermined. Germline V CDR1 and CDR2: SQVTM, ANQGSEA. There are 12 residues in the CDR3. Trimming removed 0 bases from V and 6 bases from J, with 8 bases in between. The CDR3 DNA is TGCAGCGTTGAAGATCGCGGGGCTGAAGCTTTCTTT. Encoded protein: CSVEDRGAEAFF. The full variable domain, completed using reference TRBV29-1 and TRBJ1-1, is SAVISQKPSRDICQRGTSLTIQCQVDSQVTMMFWYRQQPGQSLTLIATANQGSEATYESGFVIDKFPISRPNLTFSTLTVSNMSPEDSSIYLCSVEDRGAEAFFGQGTRLTVV.

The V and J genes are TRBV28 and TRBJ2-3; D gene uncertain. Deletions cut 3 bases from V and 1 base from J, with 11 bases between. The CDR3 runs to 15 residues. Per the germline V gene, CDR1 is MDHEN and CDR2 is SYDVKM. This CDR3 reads CASSFTIVGTDTQYF. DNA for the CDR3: TGTGCCAGCAGTTTCACGATAGTGGGCACAGATACGCAGTATTTT. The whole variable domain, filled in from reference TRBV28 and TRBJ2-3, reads DVKVTQSSRYLVKRTGEKVFLECVQDMDHENMFWYRQDPGLGLRLIYFSYDVKMKEKGDIPEGYSVSREKKERFSLILESASTNQTSMYLCASSFTIVGTDTQYFGPGTRLTVL.

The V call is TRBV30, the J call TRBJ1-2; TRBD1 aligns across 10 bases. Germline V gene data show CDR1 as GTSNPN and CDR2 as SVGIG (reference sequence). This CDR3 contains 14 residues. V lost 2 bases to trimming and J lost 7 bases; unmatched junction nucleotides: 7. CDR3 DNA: TGTGCCTGGAGTCGGGACAGGGGATCAGGTGGCTACACCTTC. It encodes CAWSRDRGSGGYTF. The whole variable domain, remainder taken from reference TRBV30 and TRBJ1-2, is SQTIHQWPATLVQPVGSPLSLECTVEGTSNPNLYWYRQAAGRGLQLLFYSVGIGQISSEVPQNLSASRPQDRQFILSSKKLLLSDSGFYLCAWSRDRGSGGYTFGSGTRLTVV.

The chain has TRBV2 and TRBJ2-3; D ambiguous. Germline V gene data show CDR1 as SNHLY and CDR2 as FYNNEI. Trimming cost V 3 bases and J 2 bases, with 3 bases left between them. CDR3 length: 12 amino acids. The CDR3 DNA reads TGTGCCAGCAGTGATTACACAGATACGCAGTATTTT. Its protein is CASSDYTDTQYF. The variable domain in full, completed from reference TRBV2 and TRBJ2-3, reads EPEVTQTPSHQVTQMGQEVILRCVPISNHLYFYWYRQILGQKVEFLVSFYNNEISEKSEIFDDQFSVERPDGSNFTLKIRSTKLEDSAMYFCASSDYTDTQYFGPGTRLTVL.

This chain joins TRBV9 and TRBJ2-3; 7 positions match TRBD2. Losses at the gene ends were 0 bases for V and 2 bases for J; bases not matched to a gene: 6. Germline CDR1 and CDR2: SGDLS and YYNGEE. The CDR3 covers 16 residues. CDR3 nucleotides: TGTGCCAGCAGCGTAGAGTCTAGCGGTTACACAGATACGCAGTATTTT. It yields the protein CASSVESSGYTDTQYF.

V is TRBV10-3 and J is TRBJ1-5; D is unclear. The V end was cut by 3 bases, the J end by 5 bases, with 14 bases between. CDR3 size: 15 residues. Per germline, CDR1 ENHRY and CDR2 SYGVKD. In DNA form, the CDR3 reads TGTGCCATCAGTGAAAGAACGGGGTATGATCAGCCCCAGCATTTT. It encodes CAISERTGYDQPQHF.

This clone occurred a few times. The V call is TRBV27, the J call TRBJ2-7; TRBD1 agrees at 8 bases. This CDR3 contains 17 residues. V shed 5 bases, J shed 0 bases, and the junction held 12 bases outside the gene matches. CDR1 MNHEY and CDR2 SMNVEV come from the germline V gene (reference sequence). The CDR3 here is CASSTILQTGGSYEQYF. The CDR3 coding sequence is TGTGCCAGCAGTACTATTTTGCAAACAGGGGGCTCCTACGAGCAGTACTTC.

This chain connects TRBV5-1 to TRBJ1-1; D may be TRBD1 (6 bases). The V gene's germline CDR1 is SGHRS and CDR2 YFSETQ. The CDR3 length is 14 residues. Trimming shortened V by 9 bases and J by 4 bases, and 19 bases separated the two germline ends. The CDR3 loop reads CATTRGGSGTEAFF. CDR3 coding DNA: TGCGCCACCACCCGGGGGGGCTCGGGCACTGAAGCTTTCTTT.

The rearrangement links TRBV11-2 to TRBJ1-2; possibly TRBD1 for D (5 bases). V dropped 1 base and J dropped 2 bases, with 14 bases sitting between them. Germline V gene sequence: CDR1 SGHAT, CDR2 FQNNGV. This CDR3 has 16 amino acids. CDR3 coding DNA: TGTGCCAGCAGCTTAGTTTATAAGGGGCGCAACTATGGCTACACCTTC. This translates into CASSLVYKGRNYGYTF.

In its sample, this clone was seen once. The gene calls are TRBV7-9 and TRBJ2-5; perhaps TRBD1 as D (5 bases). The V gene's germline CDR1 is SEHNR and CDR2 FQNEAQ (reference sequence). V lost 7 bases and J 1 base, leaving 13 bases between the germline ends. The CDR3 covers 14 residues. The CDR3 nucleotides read TGTGCCAGCATCCTCCAGGGCCCCCAAGAGACCCAGTACTTC. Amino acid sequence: CASILQGPQETQYF. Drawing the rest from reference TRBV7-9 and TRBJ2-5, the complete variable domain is DTGVSQNPRHKITKRGQNVTFRCDPISEHNRLYWYRQTLGQGPEFLTYFQNEAQLEKSRLLSDRFSAERPKGSFSTLEIQRTEQGDSAMYLCASILQGPQETQYFGPGTRLLVL.

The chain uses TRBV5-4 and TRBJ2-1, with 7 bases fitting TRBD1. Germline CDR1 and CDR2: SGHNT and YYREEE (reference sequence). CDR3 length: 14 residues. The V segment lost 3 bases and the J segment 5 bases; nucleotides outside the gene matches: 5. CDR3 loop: CASSYQTGDNEQFF. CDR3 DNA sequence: TGTGCCAGCAGCTATCAAACAGGGGACAATGAGCAGTTCTTC.

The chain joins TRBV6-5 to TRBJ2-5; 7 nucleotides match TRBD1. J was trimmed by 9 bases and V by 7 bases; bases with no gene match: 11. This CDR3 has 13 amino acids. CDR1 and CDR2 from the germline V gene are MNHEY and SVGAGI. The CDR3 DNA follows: TGTGCCAGCACCCTCTCCGGGACAGAATCCCAGTACTTC. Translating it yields CASTLSGTESQYF.

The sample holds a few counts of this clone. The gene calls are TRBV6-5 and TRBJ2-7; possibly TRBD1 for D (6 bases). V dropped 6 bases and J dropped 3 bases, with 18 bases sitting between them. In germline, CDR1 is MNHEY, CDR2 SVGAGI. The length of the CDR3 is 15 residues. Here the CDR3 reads CASRSIGQPDYEQYF. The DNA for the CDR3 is TGTGCCAGCAGGAGTATAGGACAGCCCGACTACGAGCAGTACTTC.

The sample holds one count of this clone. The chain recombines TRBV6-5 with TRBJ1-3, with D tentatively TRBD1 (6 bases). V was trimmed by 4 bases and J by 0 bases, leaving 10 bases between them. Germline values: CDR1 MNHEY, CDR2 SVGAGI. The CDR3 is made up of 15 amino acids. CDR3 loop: CASSWSGDSGNTIYF. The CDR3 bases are TGTGCCAGCAGTTGGTCAGGGGACTCTGGAAACACCATATATTTT.

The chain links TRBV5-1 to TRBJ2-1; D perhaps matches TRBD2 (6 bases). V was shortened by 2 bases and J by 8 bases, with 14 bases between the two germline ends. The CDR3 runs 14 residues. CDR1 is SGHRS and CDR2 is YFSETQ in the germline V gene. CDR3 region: CASSFTGAMDEQFF. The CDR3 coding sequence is TGCGCCAGCAGCTTTACGGGAGCAATGGATGAGCAGTTCTTC.

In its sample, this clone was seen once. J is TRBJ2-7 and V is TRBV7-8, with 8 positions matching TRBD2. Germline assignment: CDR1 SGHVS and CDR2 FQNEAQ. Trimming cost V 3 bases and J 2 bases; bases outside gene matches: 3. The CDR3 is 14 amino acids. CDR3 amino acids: CASSLVAGTYEQYF. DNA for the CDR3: TGTGCCAGCAGCTTGGTAGCGGGGACCTACGAGCAGTACTTC.

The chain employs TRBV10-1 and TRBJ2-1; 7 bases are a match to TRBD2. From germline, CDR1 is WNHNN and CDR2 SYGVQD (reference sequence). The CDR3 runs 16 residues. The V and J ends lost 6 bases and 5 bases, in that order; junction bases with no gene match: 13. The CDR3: CASSDGTAGAHNEQFF. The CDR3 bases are TGCGCCAGCAGCGACGGAACGGCGGGAGCCCACAATGAGCAGTTCTTC.

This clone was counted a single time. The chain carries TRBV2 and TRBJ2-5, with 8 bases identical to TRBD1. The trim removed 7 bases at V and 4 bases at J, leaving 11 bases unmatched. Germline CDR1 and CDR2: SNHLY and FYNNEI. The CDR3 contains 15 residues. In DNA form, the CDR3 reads TGTGCCAGCATGGTCGACAGGGGAGGCCCAGAGACCCAGTACTTC. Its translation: CASMVDRGGPETQYF.

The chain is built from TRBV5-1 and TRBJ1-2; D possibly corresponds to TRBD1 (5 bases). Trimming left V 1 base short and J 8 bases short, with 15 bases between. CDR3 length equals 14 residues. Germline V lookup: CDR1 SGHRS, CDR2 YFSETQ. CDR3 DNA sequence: TGCGCCAGCAGCTTGCAAATTTGGGGGGACGGCTACACCTTC. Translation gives CASSLQIWGDGYTF.

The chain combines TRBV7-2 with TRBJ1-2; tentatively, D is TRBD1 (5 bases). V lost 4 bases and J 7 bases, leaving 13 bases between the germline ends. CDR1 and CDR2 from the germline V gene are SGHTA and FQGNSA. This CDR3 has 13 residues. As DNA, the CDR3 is TGTGCCAGCAGCTCTCGCGGGGGGATTGGCTACACCTTC. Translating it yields CASSSRGGIGYTF.

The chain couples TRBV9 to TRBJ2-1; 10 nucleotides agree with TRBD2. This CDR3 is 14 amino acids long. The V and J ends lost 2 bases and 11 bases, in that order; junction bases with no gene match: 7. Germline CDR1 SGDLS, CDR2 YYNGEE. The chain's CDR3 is CASSVATSGTKQFF. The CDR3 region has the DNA TGTGCCAGCAGCGTCGCCACTAGCGGGACTAAGCAGTTCTTC.

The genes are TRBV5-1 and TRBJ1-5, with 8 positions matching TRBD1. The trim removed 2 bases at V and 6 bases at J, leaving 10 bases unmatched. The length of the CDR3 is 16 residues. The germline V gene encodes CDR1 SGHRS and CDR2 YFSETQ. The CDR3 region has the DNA TGCGCCAGCAGCTTAAACGGACAGGGAAAAGGTCAGCCCCAGCATTTT. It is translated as CASSLNGQGKGQPQHF.

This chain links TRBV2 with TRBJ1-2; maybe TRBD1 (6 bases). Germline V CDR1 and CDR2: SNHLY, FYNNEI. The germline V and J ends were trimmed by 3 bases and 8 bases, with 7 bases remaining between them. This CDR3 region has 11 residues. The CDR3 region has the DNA TGTGCCAGCAGTGACAGGGGCGGCTACACCTTC. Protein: CASSDRGGYTF.

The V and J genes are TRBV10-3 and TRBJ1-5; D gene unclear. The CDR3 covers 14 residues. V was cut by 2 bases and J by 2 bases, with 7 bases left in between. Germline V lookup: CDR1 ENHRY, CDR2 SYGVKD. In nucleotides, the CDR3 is TGTGCCATCAGTGAGGGCATGGGCAATCAGCCCCAGCATTTT. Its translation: CAISEGMGNQPQHF.

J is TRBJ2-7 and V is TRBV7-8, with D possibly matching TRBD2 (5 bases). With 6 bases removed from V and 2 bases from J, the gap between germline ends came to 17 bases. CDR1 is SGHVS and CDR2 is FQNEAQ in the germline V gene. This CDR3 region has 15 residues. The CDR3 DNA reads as TGTGCCAGCAGACTTGGTCCCACGGAGGCCTACGAGCAGTACTTC. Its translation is CASRLGPTEAYEQYF.

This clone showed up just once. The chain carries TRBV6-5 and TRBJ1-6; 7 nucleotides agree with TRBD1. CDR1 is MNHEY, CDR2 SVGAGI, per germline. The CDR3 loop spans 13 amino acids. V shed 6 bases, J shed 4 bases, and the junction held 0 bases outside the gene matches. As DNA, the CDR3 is TGTGCCAGCAGGACAGGGTATAATTCACCCCTCCACTTT. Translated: CASRTGYNSPLHF.

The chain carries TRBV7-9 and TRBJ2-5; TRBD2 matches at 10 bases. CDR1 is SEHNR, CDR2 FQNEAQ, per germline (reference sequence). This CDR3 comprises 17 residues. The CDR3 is CASASPLVAGGQETQYF. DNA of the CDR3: TGTGCTTCAGCCAGTCCCTTGGTAGCGGGAGGACAAGAGACCCAGTACTTC.

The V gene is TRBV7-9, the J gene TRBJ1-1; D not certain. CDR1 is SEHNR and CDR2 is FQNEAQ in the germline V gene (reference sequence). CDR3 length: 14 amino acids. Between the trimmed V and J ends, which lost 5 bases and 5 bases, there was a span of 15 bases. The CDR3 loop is CASSPRGGRTEAFF. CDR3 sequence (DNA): TGTGCCAGCAGCCCACGGGGAGGTCGGACTGAAGCTTTCTTT. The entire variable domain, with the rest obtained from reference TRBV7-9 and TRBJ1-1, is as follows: DTGVSQNPRHKITKRGQNVTFRCDPISEHNRLYWYRQTLGQGPEFLTYFQNEAQLEKSRLLSDRFSAERPKGSFSTLEIQRTEQGDSAMYLCASSPRGGRTEAFFGQGTRLTVV.

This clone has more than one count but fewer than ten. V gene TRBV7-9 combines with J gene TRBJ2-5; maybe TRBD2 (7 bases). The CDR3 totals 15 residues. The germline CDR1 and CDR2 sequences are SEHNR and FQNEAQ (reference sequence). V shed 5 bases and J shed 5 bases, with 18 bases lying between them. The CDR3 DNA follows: TGTGCCAGCAGCCGCTTGGGGGGGGCGGGGGAGACCCAGTACTTC. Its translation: CASSRLGGAGETQYF.

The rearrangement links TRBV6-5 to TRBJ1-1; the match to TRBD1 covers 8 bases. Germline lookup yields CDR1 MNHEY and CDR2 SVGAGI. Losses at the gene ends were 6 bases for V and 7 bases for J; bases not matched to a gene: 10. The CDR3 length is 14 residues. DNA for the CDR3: TGTGCCAGCAGGAGACAGGGGCCTGATCTTGAAGCTTTCTTT. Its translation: CASRRQGPDLEAFF.